The entry that follows covers one T cell receptor (beta chain) sequence. The antigen remains undetermined. The data were obtained in a study of cytotoxic CD8 clonotypes in ibrutinib-treated CLL. Study overall: Partial responses totalled 24 and complete responses 2; after median approximately 62 months, about 15 remained remitted and approximately twelve progressed. Response samples came after a median 12 months of treatment, range 6 to 36. Findings and caveats of the study: Researchers report that baseline clonality outpaced age-matched healthy donors and tracked circulating CD8+ T-cell counts.

V was trimmed by 0 bases and J by 0 bases, leaving 6 bases between them. This CDR3 is 15 amino acids long. Germline CDR1 and CDR2: WNHNN and SYGVQD (reference sequence). Method: immunoSEQ multiplex PCR; TCRdb's copy keeps in-frame clones and lacks some. The table lists 9,300 or so clones, approximately 60% of them singletons. The receptor was isolated from a human donor with chronic lymphocytic leukemia. The source material was PBMCs, sampled before ibrutinib treatment. This chain joins TRBV10-1 and TRBJ1-3; D is uncertain. The CDR3 region is CASSESRLSGNTIYF. CDR3 nucleotide sequence: TGCGCCAGCAGTGAGTCGCGCCTCTCTGGAAACACCATATATTTT.